Below, 25 T cell receptor beta chains from the same sample are listed, as sequenced in a study of blood T cell repertoires in COVID-19. This table comes from immunoSEQ multiplex PCR, and its TCRdb copy is limited to in-frame clones, with some not included. This table holds about 120,000 clones, less than 80% found once. The sample taken for sequencing was peripheral blood. The receptors stem from a middle-aged man with acute or convalescent COVID-19.

The rearrangement joins TRBV3-1 (or the pseudogene TRBV3-2) to TRBJ2-1; D gene ambiguous. Trimming removed 0 bases from V and 3 bases from J, with 18 bases in between. The CDR3 has 18 amino acids. Germline assignment: CDR1 LGHDT and CDR2 YNNKEL (reference sequence). The CDR3 region is CASSQDIPGVVSYNEQFF. DNA for the CDR3: TGTGCCAGCAGCCAAGATATCCCCGGTGTAGTGAGCTACAATGAGCAGTTCTTC.

V usage is TRBV3-1 (or the pseudogene TRBV3-2) and J usage is TRBJ1-5; weak D call: TRBD1 (5 bases). The ends were cut back, 0 bases at V and 6 bases at J, with 9 bases in the middle. CDR3 length: 14 residues. In germline, CDR1 is LGHDT, CDR2 YNNKEL (reference sequence). CDR3 coding DNA: TGTGCCAGCAGCCAAGATCACGGGGGTCAGCCCCAGCATTTT. It yields the protein CASSQDHGGQPQHF.

This clone has a handful of counts. This chain links TRBV19 with TRBJ2-7; D perhaps matches TRBD1 (5 bases). CDR3 size: 12 residues. Per the germline V gene, CDR1 is LNHDA and CDR2 is SQIVND (reference sequence). Trimming pared 6 bases from V and 2 bases from J, leaving 8 bases between. CDR3 coding DNA: TGTGCCAGTAGCTTAGGGGCCTACGAGCAGTACTTC. Its protein product is CASSLGAYEQYF.

This chain links TRBV6-5 with TRBJ1-4, with a possible D match to TRBD1 (6 bases). The CDR3 is made up of 16 amino acids. CDR1 and CDR2 (germline): MNHEY, SVGAGI. Trimming took off 2 bases at V and 0 bases at J, with 10 bases between the two ends. The CDR3 DNA reads as TGTGCCAGCAGTTACCACAGGGTTCCAACTAATGAAAAACTGTTTTTT. Translating it yields CASSYHRVPTNEKLFF.

This chain joins TRBV4-2 and TRBJ2-1; D might be TRBD2 (6 bases). The V and J ends lost 0 bases and 1 base respectively, with 13 bases between them. In germline, CDR1 is LGHNA, CDR2 YNFKEQ. This CDR3 contains 17 residues. Here the CDR3 reads CASSQDRASGSYNEQFF. CDR3 DNA: TGTGCCAGCAGCCAAGATAGGGCGAGCGGGTCCTACAATGAGCAGTTCTTC.

The chain uses TRBV2 and TRBJ2-1; the match to TRBD1 covers 9 bases. The ends lost 5 bases at V and 6 bases at J; junction bases unmatched: 14. CDR1 SNHLY and CDR2 FYNNEI come from the germline V gene. CDR3 length: 17 amino acids. The chain's CDR3 is CASSRQVGTGTVNEQFF. In DNA form, the CDR3 reads TGTGCCAGCAGTCGACAAGTGGGGACAGGGACCGTCAATGAGCAGTTCTTC. Full variable domain (rest looked up from reference TRBV2 and TRBJ2-1): EPEVTQTPSHQVTQMGQEVILRCVPISNHLYFYWYRQILGQKVEFLVSFYNNEISEKSEIFDDQFSVERPDGSNFTLKIRSTKLEDSAMYFCASSRQVGTGTVNEQFFGPGTRLTVL.

The gene calls are TRBV2 and TRBJ1-4; tentatively, D is TRBD1 (5 bases). Germline loops: CDR1 SNHLY, CDR2 FYNNEI. This CDR3 comprises 14 residues. Deletions cut 6 bases from V and 4 bases from J, with 12 bases between. As DNA, the CDR3 is TGTGCCAGCAGCCGGGGGGGTAGTAATGAAAAACTGTTTTTT. It is translated as CASSRGGSNEKLFF.

V is TRBV6-6 and J is TRBJ1-3; TRBD1 might be the D (6 bases). Germline values: CDR1 MNHNY, CDR2 SVGAGI (reference sequence). The CDR3 is made up of 16 amino acids. V shed 0 bases and J shed 0 bases, with 9 bases lying between them. CDR3 sequence: CASSYSQGPSGNTIYF. The CDR3 DNA reads as TGTGCCAGCAGTTACTCTCAGGGGCCCTCTGGAAACACCATATATTTT.

The chain combines TRBV19 with TRBJ2-2; the match to TRBD1 covers 9 bases. V lost 1 base, J lost 8 bases, and 5 bases stayed unmatched. CDR3 length: 15 amino acids. Germline V gene data show CDR1 as LNHDA and CDR2 as SQIVND (reference sequence). For the CDR3, the DNA is TGTGCCAGTAGTATAGTCACAGGGGGCGCGGGGGAGCTGTTTTTT. Amino acid sequence: CASSIVTGGAGELFF.

This clone occurred a few times. This sequence joins TRBV7-8 and TRBJ2-2; 7 bases are shared with TRBD1. The germline V gene has CDR1 SGHVS and CDR2 FQNEAQ. The J segment lost 1 base and the V segment lost 6 bases, leaving 8 bases of the junction unmatched. There are 16 residues in the CDR3. The chain's CDR3 is CASRSRQGQNTGELFF. CDR3 bases: TGTGCCAGCAGATCTAGACAGGGTCAGAACACCGGGGAGCTGTTTTTT.

Comment on this clone: The same CDR3 is also encoded by other DNA sequences in this sample. The chain uses TRBV6-1 and TRBJ2-7; tentative D call: TRBD2 (7 bases). The V end lost 3 bases, the J end lost 5 bases, and 14 bases lay between the germline ends. This CDR3 contains 14 residues. Germline values: CDR1 MNHNS, CDR2 SASEGT. CDR3 nucleotides: TGTGCCAGCAGTGAGAGGGGGGGAATGGACGAGCAGTACTTC. Translation gives CASSERGGMDEQYF.

The chain couples TRBV30 to TRBJ1-5; D might be TRBD1 (5 bases). V lost 0 bases to trimming and J lost 5 bases, with 23 bases between them. Germline V lookup: CDR1 GTSNPN, CDR2 SVGIG (reference sequence). The CDR3 consists of 18 residues. CDR3 amino acids: CAWSVRHGGFNYHQPQHF. The DNA of the CDR3 is TGTGCCTGGAGTGTACGACATGGGGGGTTTAATTATCATCAGCCCCAGCATTTT.

This clone was seen ten or more times. This same CDR3 is encoded by further DNA sequences in the sample. This chain uses TRBV4-1 with TRBJ1-5, with D possibly being TRBD1 (6 bases). Germline assignment: CDR1 MGHRA and CDR2 YSYEKL. V was cut by 2 bases and J by 7 bases, with 15 bases left in between. The CDR3 covers 15 residues. The CDR3 region is CASSQTGGGGQPQHF. In DNA, the CDR3 is TGCGCCAGCAGCCAAACTGGGGGCGGTGGGCAGCCCCAGCATTTT.

This clone was recorded a few times. This chain uses TRBV27 with TRBJ2-7, with D possibly being TRBD2 (6 bases). Germline V gene sequence: CDR1 MNHEY, CDR2 SMNVEV (reference sequence). The CDR3 covers 15 residues. Trimming shortened V by 5 bases and J by 2 bases, and 16 bases separated the two germline ends. CDR3 nucleotides: TGTGCCAGCAGTCCCCTCACGGAGGGCACCTACGAGCAGTACTTC. Amino acids: CASSPLTEGTYEQYF.

By its share, this clone is medium-sized. The V gene is TRBV19, the J gene TRBJ2-3; 9 bases agree with TRBD2. CDR1 and CDR2 (germline): LNHDA, SQIVND (reference sequence). The CDR3 has 13 residues. The ends lost 8 bases at V and 1 base at J; junction bases unmatched: 1. CDR3 bases: TGTGCCAGTTCTAGCGGGGGCACAGATACGCAGTATTTT. This encodes CASSSGGTDTQYF.

This clone was seen once. The genes are TRBV7-9 and TRBJ1-1; tentatively, D is TRBD1 (6 bases). V shed 5 bases and J shed 2 bases, with 21 bases lying between them. Germline lookup yields CDR1 SEHNR and CDR2 FQNEAQ (reference sequence). This CDR3 is 17 amino acids long. The CDR3 DNA is TGTGCCAGCAGCACCACAGGGTACGGGTTCGAAAACACTGAAGCTTTCTTT. Amino acids: CASSTTGYGFENTEAFF.

The CDR3 reads CASKHRDSQGYEQFF. CDR3 DNA sequence: TGTGCCAGCAAGCACCGGGACTCACAAGGCTATGAGCAGTTCTTC. V gene TRBV27 combines with J gene TRBJ2-1; D possibly corresponds to TRBD2 (6 bases). Trimming shortened V by 7 bases and J by 8 bases, and 21 bases separated the two germline ends. This CDR3 region has 15 residues. Germline CDR1 is MNHEY and CDR2 is SMNVEV (reference sequence).

The rearrangement joins TRBV5-6 to TRBJ2-7; TRBD2 is a possible D gene (6 bases). The CDR3 has 12 amino acids. Trimming removed 4 bases from V and 2 bases from J, with 7 bases in between. The germline V gene has CDR1 SGHDT and CDR2 YYEEEE. The CDR3 loop reads CASSGGTYEQYF. CDR3 nucleotide sequence: TGTGCCAGCAGCGGCGGGACCTACGAGCAGTACTTC.

This clone has just a few counts. The CDR3 DNA sequence: TGTGCCAGCAGCCAAGAACAGACTAGCTCCTACGAGCAGTACTTC. It codes for CASSQEQTSSYEQYF. J is TRBJ2-7 and V is TRBV3-1 (or the pseudogene TRBV3-2), with D possibly TRBD2 on 6 matching bases. The CDR3 spans 15 residues. V was shortened by 0 bases and J by 0 bases, with 9 bases between the two germline ends. Germline CDR1 is LGHDT and CDR2 is YNNKEL (reference sequence).

This clone has just one count. The V call is TRBV7-9, the J call TRBJ1-3; perhaps TRBD1 as D (5 bases). This CDR3 comprises 17 residues. V gave up 3 bases and J gave up 1 base, with 16 bases separating them. In germline, CDR1 is SEHNR, CDR2 FQNEAQ (reference sequence). CDR3 sequence (DNA): TGTGCCAGCAGCTTCATCCATGGGGCCGGGTCTGGAAACACCATATATTTT. Translated: CASSFIHGAGSGNTIYF. The entire variable domain, with the rest obtained from reference TRBV7-9 and TRBJ1-3, is as follows: DTGVSQNPRHKITKRGQNVTFRCDPISEHNRLYWYRQTLGQGPEFLTYFQNEAQLEKSRLLSDRFSAERPKGSFSTLEIQRTEQGDSAMYLCASSFIHGAGSGNTIYFGEGSWLTVV.

V and J are TRBV3-1 (or the pseudogene TRBV3-2) and TRBJ1-6, with D unclear. This CDR3 contains 16 residues. Germline CDR1 reads LGHDT; CDR2 reads YNNKEL (reference sequence). The V end was cut by 6 bases, the J end by 0 bases, with 12 bases between. The CDR3 DNA is TGTGCCAGCAGAGGAGGGCCGAGCTCCTATAATTCACCCCTCCACTTT. As protein: CASRGGPSSYNSPLHF.

V and J are TRBV27 and TRBJ2-7; TRBD1 matches 11 bases. This CDR3 contains 14 residues. V gave up 4 bases and J gave up 4 bases; unmatched junction bases: 3. The V gene's germline CDR1 is MNHEY and CDR2 SMNVEV (reference sequence). CDR3 in DNA: TGTGCCAGCAGTTGGGGGACAGGGGGTTACGAGCAGTACTTC. This sequence encodes CASSWGTGGYEQYF.

This chain uses TRBV13 with TRBJ1-6, with TRBD1 identical over 12 bases. The V gene's germline CDR1 is PRHDT and CDR2 FYEKMQ (reference sequence). The CDR3 is 16 residues long. V was clipped by 6 bases and J by 0 bases; unmatched bases: 0. The CDR3 DNA reads TGTGCCAGCAGGGGACAGGGGGCCTCCTATAATTCACCCCTCCACTTT. As protein: CASRGQGASYNSPLHF.

Remarks on this clone: The sample contains more than one DNA sequence encoding this CDR3. J is TRBJ2-5 and V is TRBV7-9, with D possibly being TRBD1 (7 bases). CDR3 length: 16 residues. The ends were cut back, 3 bases at V and 1 base at J, with 15 bases in the middle. Looked up from germline, CDR1 is SEHNR and CDR2 is FQNEAQ (reference sequence). The CDR3 spells CASSFMAGGGQETQYF. Here the CDR3 DNA reads TGTGCCAGCAGCTTTATGGCAGGGGGAGGCCAAGAGACCCAGTACTTC.

The rearrangement links TRBV6-5 to TRBJ1-4, with D perhaps matching TRBD1 (5 bases). This CDR3 is 13 amino acids long. Germline lookup yields CDR1 MNHEY and CDR2 SVGAGI. Trimming stripped 3 bases from V and 7 bases from J, with 9 bases between. The CDR3 DNA follows: TGTGCCAGCAGTTATATAGGGGTTGAAAAACTGTTTTTT. Protein sequence: CASSYIGVEKLFF.